This T cell receptor beta chain derives from a study of regulatory T cells in long-lasting Graves disease. On the study more broadly: Patients with persistent Graves' disease had over 5 years of antithyroid drugs and persistent TSH receptor antibodies. The study's findings and limits: TCR diversity in persistent Graves' patients was below that of newly diagnosed ones. Persistent disease exhibited a predilection for TRBV28, TRBJ1-2 and TRBJ2-5.

With regard to this clonotype: The target antigen is unknown.

Assembly of TCR beta libraries relied on iRepertoire HTBI primers together with Arm-PCR of CDR3 regions. TCRdb fed the multiplex PCR reads into MiXCR, producing one record per CDR3 protein. The data show under 500,000 distinct CDR3 sequences, less than 25% seen once. The time point is: persistent/refractory GD, antithyroid drugs over 5 years with positive TRAb. Following extraction of RNA from PBMCs, that RNA was used to make the TCR library. The V and J ends lost 7 bases and 5 bases respectively, with 23 bases between them. The CDR3 sequence is 16 residues long. Per germline, CDR1 SGHTA and CDR2 FQGNSA.

The chain combines TRBV7-2 with TRBJ1-2; D is uncertain. This receptor was taken from a female donor with Graves disease. Sequences were derived from peripheral blood mononuclear cells (PBMCs), sampled when the disease was refractory, from a patient treated with antithyroid drugs. The CDR3 nucleotides read TGTGCCAGCAACCACCTCAGGACGCGCAACCTATATGGCTACACCTTC. This translates into CASNHLRTRNLYGYTF.